A single sample is the source of the 18 T cell receptor beta chains below, sequenced in a study of human T cells and chemical hapten exposure. TCRdb independently ran MiXCR on the RACE reads; one entry per CDR3 protein. Of 300,000 to 400,000 distinct CDR3 sequences listed, about 7% are singletons. Described time point: patch test 1, 2 weeks after DPC sensitization. The treatment here: therapeutic diphenylcyclopropenone sensitization with weekly scalp DPC. Specimen: whole blood, collected in connection with sensitization to the hapten diphenylcyclopropenone (DPC). Receptor source: a woman aged 18-29 years with alopecia areata. Some clones in this sample may be carry-over from other donors' samples.

There are a few counts of this clonotype. The chain links TRBV6-2 or TRBV6-3 to TRBJ2-7; 10 nucleotides match TRBD2. From germline, CDR1 is MNHEY and CDR2 SVGEGT. This CDR3 is 15 amino acids long. Unmatched junction bases numbered 8, after V lost 6 bases and J lost 3 bases. As DNA, the CDR3 is TGTGCCAGCAGCCGACCAGCTAGCGGGGGCTACGAGCAGTACTTC. Translation gives CASSRPASGGYEQYF.

This clonotype occurred many times. V is TRBV28 and J is TRBJ2-1, with D possibly TRBD2 on 5 matching bases. Germline V lookup: CDR1 MDHEN, CDR2 SYDVKM. The CDR3 runs 14 residues. Trimming took 3 bases from V and 7 from J, leaving 13 bases between them. CDR3 in amino acids: CASSFRGLGNEQFF. CDR3 coding DNA: TGTGCCAGCAGTTTTAGAGGGCTCGGGAATGAGCAGTTCTTC.

This rearrangement joins TRBV11-2 to TRBJ1-4, with a possible D match to TRBD1 (5 bases). Germline CDR1 reads SGHAT; CDR2 reads FQNNGV. Trimming removed 6 bases from V and 6 bases from J, with 17 bases in between. This CDR3 comprises 15 residues. The CDR3 sequence: CASRPDSRWDEKLFF. In nucleotides, the CDR3 is TGTGCCAGCAGACCCGACAGTAGATGGGATGAAAAACTGTTTTTT.

The chain has TRBV28 and TRBJ1-2; D remains unclear. Germline V lookup: CDR1 MDHEN, CDR2 SYDVKM. Trimming pared 6 bases from V and 5 bases from J, leaving 10 bases between. The CDR3 consists of 12 residues. As DNA, the CDR3 is TGTGCCAGCAGAAGGCCAAATTATGGCTACACCTTC. Translating it yields CASRRPNYGYTF.

This clonotype was counted between two and nine times. The gene calls are TRBV29-1 and TRBJ2-7, with 7 nucleotides matching TRBD1. Losses at the gene ends were 6 bases for V and 6 bases for J; bases not matched to a gene: 2. In germline, CDR1 is SQVTM, CDR2 ANQGSEA. CDR3 length equals 10 residues. The CDR3 sequence is CSVGDSEQYF. The CDR3 DNA sequence: TGCAGCGTCGGGGACAGCGAGCAGTACTTC.

This clonotype was observed a handful of times. A much larger clone sits a single nucleotide away, making a read error possible. The J gene is TRBJ2-3, the V gene TRBV10-3; 8 bases align to TRBD2. The CDR3 extends over 14 amino acids. Germline loops: CDR1 ENHRY, CDR2 SYGVKD. V lost 4 bases, J lost 2 bases, and 2 bases stayed unmatched. The CDR3 nucleotides read TGTGCCATCAGTGGAGCGGGGGCCACAGATACGCAGTATTTT. It is translated as CAISGAGATDTQYF.

There are many counts of this clonotype. The V call is TRBV7-2, the J call TRBJ2-3; D gene ambiguous. Germline-derived CDR1 and CDR2 are SGHTA and FQGNSA. CDR3 length equals 15 residues. Trimming cost V 5 bases and J 1 base, with 13 bases left between them. This chain's CDR3 is CASSPQAYRTDTQYF. The CDR3 nucleotides are TGTGCCAGCAGCCCCCAGGCCTATCGCACAGATACGCAGTATTTT.

This clonotype was detected many times. The V call is TRBV6-5, the J call TRBJ2-3, with TRBD2 as a possible D gene (5 bases). Germline assignment: CDR1 MNHEY and CDR2 SVGAGI. Between the trimmed V and J ends, which lost 2 bases and 3 bases, there was a span of 15 bases. CDR3 length equals 16 residues. The CDR3 spells CASSYKTTGETDTQYF. CDR3 sequence (DNA): TGTGCCAGCAGTTACAAAACCACCGGGGAGACAGATACGCAGTATTTT.

This clonotype turned up a few times. J is TRBJ1-2 and V is TRBV5-8; D call uncertain. Germline V lookup: CDR1 SGHTS, CDR2 YDEGEE. Trimming cost V 2 bases and J 6 bases, with 17 bases left between them. The CDR3 has 15 amino acids. The CDR3 region is CASSLMARFPHGYTF. The CDR3 region has the DNA TGTGCCAGCAGCTTAATGGCTCGTTTCCCCCATGGCTACACCTTC.

This clonotype was seen more than once but under ten times. CDR3 loop: CASSTGTGGFTEAFF. As DNA, the CDR3 is TGTGCCAGCAGTACCGGGACAGGGGGGTTCACTGAAGCTTTCTTT. V gene TRBV6-6 combines with J gene TRBJ1-1, with 11 bases identical to TRBD1. The CDR3 length is 15 residues. Germline V gives CDR1 MNHNY, CDR2 SVGAGI (reference sequence). The junction had 6 bases not matched to a gene; V was cut back by 5 bases and J by 4 bases.

This clonotype was observed many times. The CDR3 coding sequence is TGTGCCAGCCGCCTCACCCTCAGCTCCTACAATGAGCAGTTCTTC. Translation: CASRLTLSSYNEQFF. The chain couples TRBV3-1 to TRBJ2-1; no definite D call. The V end was cut by 8 bases, the J end by 0 bases, with 14 bases between. Germline V lookup: CDR1 LGHDT, CDR2 YNNKEL (reference sequence). This CDR3 contains 15 residues.

The V and J genes are TRBV12-3 or TRBV12-4 and TRBJ1-5, with 7 nucleotides matching TRBD1. V lost 3 bases to trimming and J lost 7 bases; unmatched junction nucleotides: 9. The CDR3 is made up of 15 amino acids. CDR3 coding DNA: TGTGCCAGCAGTTTTGGGAGACAGGGAGAACAGCCCCAGCATTTT. It is translated as CASSFGRQGEQPQHF.

In its sample, this clonotype was seen many times. The V call is TRBV4-1, the J call TRBJ1-6; TRBD1 is a possible D gene (5 bases). The CDR3 runs 17 residues. Trimming shortened V by 0 bases and J by 8 bases, and 17 bases separated the two germline ends. CDR1 is MGHRA, CDR2 YSYEKL, per germline. The CDR3 bases are TGCGCCAGCAGCCAAGATGTCAGGGCGGGAAGTCATTCACCCCTCCACTTT. Amino acids: CASSQDVRAGSHSPLHF.

The chain recombines TRBV12-3 or TRBV12-4 with TRBJ1-5, with 7 positions matching TRBD1. The CDR3 runs 14 residues. V lost 6 bases to trimming and J lost 9 bases; unmatched junction nucleotides: 11. As DNA, the CDR3 is TGTGCCAGCAGCCGAAGGGGGCCTACCGGGCCCCAGCATTTT. As protein: CASSRRGPTGPQHF.

This clonotype was detected ten times or more. The chain couples TRBV5-5 to TRBJ1-4; perhaps TRBD1 as D (5 bases). V was trimmed by 0 bases and J by 7 bases, leaving 22 bases between them. CDR3 length: 18 amino acids. Germline CDR1 and CDR2: SGHKS and YYEKEE (reference sequence). CDR3 residues: CASSLASGDRQGGEKLFF. The CDR3 region has the DNA TGTGCCAGCAGCTTGGCAAGCGGAGATCGGCAGGGCGGTGAAAAACTGTTTTTT.

This clonotype has at least ten counts. The rearrangement links TRBV4-2 to TRBJ2-7; no reliable D call. Germline lookup yields CDR1 LGHNA and CDR2 YNFKEQ. This CDR3 spans 13 amino acids. Trimming stripped 4 bases from V and 7 bases from J, with 14 bases between. CDR3 DNA sequence: TGTGCCAGCAGCCTGGACCCAGGAGAGGAGCAGTACTTC. Translating gives CASSLDPGEEQYF.

This clonotype has a count of ten or more. The V and J genes are TRBV18 and TRBJ2-5; D gene uncertain. Trimming removed 4 bases at V and 4 bases at J, with 7 bases between. The length of the CDR3 is 12 residues. Germline V gene lookup returns CDR1 KGHSH and CDR2 LQKENI. As DNA, the CDR3 is TGTGCCAGCTCACGGGAACGAGAGACCCAGTACTTC. Its protein is CASSRERETQYF.

The gene calls are TRBV20-1 and TRBJ2-3; TRBD2 aligns across 10 bases. J gave up 5 bases and V 7 bases, and 6 bases lay outside the gene matches. The V gene's germline CDR1 is DFQATT and CDR2 SNEGSKA (reference sequence). The CDR3 is made up of 13 amino acids. The CDR3 is CSVLAGVVDTQYF. DNA of the CDR3: TGCAGTGTCCTAGCGGGGGTAGTAGATACGCAGTATTTT.